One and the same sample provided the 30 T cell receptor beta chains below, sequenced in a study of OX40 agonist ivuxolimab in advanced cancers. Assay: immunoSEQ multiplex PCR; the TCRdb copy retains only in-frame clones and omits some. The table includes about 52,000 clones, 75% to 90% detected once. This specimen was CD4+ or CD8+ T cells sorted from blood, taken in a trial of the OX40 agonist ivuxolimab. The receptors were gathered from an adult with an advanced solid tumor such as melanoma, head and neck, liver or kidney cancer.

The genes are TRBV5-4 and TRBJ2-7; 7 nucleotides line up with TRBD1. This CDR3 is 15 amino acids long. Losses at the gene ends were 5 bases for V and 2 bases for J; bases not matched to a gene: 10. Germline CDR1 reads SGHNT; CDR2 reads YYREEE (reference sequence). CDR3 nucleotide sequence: TGTGCCAGCAGTTCCACCCGGGGACAGACCTACGAGCAGTACGTC. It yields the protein CASSSTRGQTYEQYV.

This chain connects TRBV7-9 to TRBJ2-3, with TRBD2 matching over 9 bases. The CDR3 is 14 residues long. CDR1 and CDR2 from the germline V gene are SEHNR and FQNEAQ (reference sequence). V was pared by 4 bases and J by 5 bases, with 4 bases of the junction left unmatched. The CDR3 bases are TGTGCCAGCAGCTCGAGTAGCGGGGGAGATACGCAGTATTTT. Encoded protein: CASSSSSGGDTQYF.

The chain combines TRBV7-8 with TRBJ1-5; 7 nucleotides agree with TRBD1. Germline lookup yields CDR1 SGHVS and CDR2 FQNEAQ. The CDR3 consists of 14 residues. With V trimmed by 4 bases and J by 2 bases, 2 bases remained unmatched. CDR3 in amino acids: CASSSTGGNQPQHF. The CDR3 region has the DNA TGTGCCAGCAGCTCTACAGGGGGCAATCAGCCCCAGCATTTT.

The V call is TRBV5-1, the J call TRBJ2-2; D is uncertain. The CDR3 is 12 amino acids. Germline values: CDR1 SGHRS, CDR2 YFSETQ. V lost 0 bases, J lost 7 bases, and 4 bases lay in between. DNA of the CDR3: TGCGCCAGCAGCTTGGACTACGGGGAGCTGTTTTTT. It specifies CASSLDYGELFF.

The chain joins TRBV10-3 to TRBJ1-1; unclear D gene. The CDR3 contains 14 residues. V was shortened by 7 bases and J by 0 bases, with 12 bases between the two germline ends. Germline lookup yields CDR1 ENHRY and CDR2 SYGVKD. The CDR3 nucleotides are TGTGCCATCAACGAGGGCTTAATGAACACTGAAGCTTTCTTT. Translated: CAINEGLMNTEAFF.

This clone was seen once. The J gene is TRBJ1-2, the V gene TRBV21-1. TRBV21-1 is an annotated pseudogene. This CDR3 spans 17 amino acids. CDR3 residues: CASSKKKAGPGTYGYTF. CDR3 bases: TGTGCCAGCAGCAAAAAAAAAGCGGGTCCAGGGACCTATGGCTACACCTTC.

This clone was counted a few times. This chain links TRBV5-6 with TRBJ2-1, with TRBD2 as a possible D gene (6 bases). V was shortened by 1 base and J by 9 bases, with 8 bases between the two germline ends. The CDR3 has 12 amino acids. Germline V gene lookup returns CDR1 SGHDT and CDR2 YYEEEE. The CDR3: CASSLSGGEQFF. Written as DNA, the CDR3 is TGTGCCAGCAGCTTGTCCGGGGGTGAGCAGTTCTTC.

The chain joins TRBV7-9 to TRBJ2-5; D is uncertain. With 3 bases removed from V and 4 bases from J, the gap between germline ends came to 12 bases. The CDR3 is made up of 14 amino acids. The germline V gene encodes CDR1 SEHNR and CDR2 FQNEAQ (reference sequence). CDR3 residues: CASSLGYLGETQYF. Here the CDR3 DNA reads TGTGCCAGCAGCTTGGGGTATTTAGGAGAGACCCAGTACTTC. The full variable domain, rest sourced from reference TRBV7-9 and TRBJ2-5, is DTGVSQNPRHKITKRGQNVTFRCDPISEHNRLYWYRQTLGQGPEFLTYFQNEAQLEKSRLLSDRFSAERPKGSFSTLEIQRTEQGDSAMYLCASSLGYLGETQYFGPGTRLLVL.

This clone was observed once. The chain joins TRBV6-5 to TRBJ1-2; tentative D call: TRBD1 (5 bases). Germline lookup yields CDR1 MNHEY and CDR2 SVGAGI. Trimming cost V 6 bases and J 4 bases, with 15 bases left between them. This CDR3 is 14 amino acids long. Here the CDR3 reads CASSRGHSSYGYTF. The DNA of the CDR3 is TGTGCCAGCAGCCGCGGACATTCAAGCTATGGCTACACCTTC.

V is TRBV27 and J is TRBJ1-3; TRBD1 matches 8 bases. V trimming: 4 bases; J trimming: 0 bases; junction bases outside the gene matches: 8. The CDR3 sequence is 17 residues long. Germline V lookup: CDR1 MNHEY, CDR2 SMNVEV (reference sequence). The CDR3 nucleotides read TGTGCCAGCAGTTCCGGGACAGGTCCGGGCTCTGGAAACACCATATATTTT. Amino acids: CASSSGTGPGSGNTIYF.

This chain's CDR3 is CASSYSSPRGNEQFF. DNA of the CDR3: TGTGCCAGCAGTTACTCTTCGCCTAGGGGCAATGAGCAGTTCTTC. The rearrangement joins TRBV6-6 to TRBJ2-1; weak D call: TRBD1 (5 bases). V dropped 0 bases and J dropped 6 bases, with 12 bases sitting between them. This CDR3 has 15 amino acids. Germline V lookup: CDR1 MNHNY, CDR2 SVGAGI (reference sequence).

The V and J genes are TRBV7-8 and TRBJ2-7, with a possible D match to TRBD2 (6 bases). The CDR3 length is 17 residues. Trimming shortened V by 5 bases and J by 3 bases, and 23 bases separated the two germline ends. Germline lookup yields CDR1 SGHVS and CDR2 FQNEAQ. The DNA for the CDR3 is TGTGCCAGCAGCCAAATCGGATATACCGGGCGGGGCTACGAGCAGTACGTC. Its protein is CASSQIGYTGRGYEQYV.

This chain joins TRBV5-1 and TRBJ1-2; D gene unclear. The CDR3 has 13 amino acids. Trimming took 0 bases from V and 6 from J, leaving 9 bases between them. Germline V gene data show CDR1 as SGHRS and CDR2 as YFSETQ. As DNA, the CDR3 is TGCGCCAGCAGCTTGGGGCTGTTGGATGGCTACACCTTC. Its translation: CASSLGLLDGYTF. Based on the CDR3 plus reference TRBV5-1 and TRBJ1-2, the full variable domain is KAGVTQTPRYLIKTRGQQVTLSCSPISGHRSVSWYQQTPGQGLQFLFEYFSETQRNKGNFPGRFSGRQFSNSRSEMNVSTLELGDSALYLCASSLGLLDGYTFGSGTRLTVV.

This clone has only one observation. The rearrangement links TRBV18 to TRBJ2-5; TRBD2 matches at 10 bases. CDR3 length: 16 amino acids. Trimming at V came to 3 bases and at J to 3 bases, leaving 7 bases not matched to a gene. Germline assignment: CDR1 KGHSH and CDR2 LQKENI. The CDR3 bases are TGTGCCAGCTCACCCCTCGGAGCGGGGGGGGAAGAGACCCAGTACTTC. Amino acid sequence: CASSPLGAGGEETQYF.

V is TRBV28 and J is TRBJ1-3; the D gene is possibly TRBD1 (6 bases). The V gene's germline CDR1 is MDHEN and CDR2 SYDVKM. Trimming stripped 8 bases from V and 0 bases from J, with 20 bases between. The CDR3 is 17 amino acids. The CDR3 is CASRRTALFSSGNTIYF. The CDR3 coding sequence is TGTGCCAGCCGTCGGACAGCCCTCTTTAGCTCTGGAAACACCATATATTTT.

The CDR3 DNA sequence: TGTGCCAGCAGCCAAGCGGGAGCCCCGGGGGAAGATACGCAGTATTTT. This codes for CASSQAGAPGEDTQYF. The genes are TRBV4-2 and TRBJ2-3; D may be TRBD2 (6 bases). Germline-derived CDR1 and CDR2 are LGHNA and YNFKEQ. The CDR3 is 16 residues long. Trimming stripped 1 base from V and 5 bases from J, with 16 bases between.

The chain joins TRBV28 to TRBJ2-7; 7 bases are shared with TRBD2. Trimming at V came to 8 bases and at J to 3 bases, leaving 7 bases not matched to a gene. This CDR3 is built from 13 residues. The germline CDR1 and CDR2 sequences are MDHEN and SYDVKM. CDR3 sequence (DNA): TGTGCCAGCCTAGGGGAGGGGATCTACGAGCAGTACTTC. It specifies CASLGEGIYEQYF.

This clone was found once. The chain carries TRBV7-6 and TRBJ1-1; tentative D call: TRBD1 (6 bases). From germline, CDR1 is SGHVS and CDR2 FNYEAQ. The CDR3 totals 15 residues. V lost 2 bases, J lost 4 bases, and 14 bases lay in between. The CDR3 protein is CASSLYTGSGTEAFF. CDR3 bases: TGTGCCAGCAGCTTATATACAGGGTCTGGCACTGAAGCTTTCTTT.

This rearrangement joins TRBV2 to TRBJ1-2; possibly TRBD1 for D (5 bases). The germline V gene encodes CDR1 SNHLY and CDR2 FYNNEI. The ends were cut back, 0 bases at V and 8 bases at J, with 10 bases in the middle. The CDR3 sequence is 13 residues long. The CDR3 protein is CASSEASRGGYTF. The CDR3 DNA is TGTGCCAGCAGTGAAGCATCGCGGGGGGGCTACACCTTC.

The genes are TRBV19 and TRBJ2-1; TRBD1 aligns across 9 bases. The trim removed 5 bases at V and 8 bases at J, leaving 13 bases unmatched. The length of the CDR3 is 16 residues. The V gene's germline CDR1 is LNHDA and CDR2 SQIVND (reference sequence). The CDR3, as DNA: TGTGCCAGTAGTCTCCTCTCGGGACAGGGCCGGGATGAGCAGTTCTTC. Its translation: CASSLLSGQGRDEQFF.

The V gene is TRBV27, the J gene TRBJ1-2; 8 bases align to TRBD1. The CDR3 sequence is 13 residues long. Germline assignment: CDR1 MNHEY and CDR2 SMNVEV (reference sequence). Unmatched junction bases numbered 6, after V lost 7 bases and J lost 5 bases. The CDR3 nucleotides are TGTGCCAGCAAGCCGGGACAGGTTTATGGCTACACCTTC. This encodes CASKPGQVYGYTF.

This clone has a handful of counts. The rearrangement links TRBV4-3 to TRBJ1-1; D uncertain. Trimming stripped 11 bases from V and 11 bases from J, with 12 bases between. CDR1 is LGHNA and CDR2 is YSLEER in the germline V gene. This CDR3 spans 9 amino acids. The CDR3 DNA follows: TGCGCCCTTTTCGGGGATGCTTTCTTT. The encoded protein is CALFGDAFF.

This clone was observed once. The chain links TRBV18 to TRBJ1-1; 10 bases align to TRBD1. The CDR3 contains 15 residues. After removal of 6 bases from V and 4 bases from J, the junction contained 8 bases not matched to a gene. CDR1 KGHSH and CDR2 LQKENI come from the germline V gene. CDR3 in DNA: TGTGCCAGCTCGCCCTCGGGACAGGGGAGCACTGAAGCTTTCTTT. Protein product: CASSPSGQGSTEAFF.

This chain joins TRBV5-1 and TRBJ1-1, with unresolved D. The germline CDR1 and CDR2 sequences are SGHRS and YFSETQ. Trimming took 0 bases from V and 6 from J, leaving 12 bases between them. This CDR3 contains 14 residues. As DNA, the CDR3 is TGCGCCAGCAGCTTGGCCCTTCAGAGGTCTGAAGCTTTCTTT. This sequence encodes CASSLALQRSEAFF.

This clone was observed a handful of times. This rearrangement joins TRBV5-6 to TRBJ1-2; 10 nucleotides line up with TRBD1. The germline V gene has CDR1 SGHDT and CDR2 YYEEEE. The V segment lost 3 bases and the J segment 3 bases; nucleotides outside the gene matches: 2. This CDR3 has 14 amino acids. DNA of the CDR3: TGTGCCAGCAGCTCGACAGGGGGCTACTATGGCTACACCTTC. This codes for CASSSTGGYYGYTF.

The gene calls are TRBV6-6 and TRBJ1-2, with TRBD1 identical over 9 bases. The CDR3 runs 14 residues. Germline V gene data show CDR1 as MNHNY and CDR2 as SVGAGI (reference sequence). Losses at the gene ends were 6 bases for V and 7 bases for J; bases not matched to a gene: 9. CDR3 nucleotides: TGTGCCAGCAGGTCTGGGGACAGGGTGGCTGGCTACACCTTC. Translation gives CASRSGDRVAGYTF.

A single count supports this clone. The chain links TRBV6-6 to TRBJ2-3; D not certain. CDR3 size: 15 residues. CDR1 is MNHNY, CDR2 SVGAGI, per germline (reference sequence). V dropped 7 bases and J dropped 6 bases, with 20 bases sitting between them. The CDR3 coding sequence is TGTGCCAGCACTATAAGTACAAACTTCTTGGATACGCAGTATTTT. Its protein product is CASTISTNFLDTQYF.

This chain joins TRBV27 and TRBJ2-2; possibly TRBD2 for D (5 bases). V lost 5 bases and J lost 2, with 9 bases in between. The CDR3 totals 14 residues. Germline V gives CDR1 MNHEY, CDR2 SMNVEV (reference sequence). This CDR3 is CASSPRLNTGELFF. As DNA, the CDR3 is TGTGCCAGCAGTCCCCGACTAAACACCGGGGAGCTGTTTTTT.

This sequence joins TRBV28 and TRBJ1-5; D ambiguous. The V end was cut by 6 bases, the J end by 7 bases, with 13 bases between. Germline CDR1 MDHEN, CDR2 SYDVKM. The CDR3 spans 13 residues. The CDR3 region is CASSSGVFQPQHF. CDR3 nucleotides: TGTGCCAGCAGCTCCGGGGTCTTCCAGCCCCAGCATTTT.

The CDR3 DNA reads TGTGCCAGCAGCAAGAGCGGGAGGGCCTCAGCGTCATTATGGTTCTTC. This codes for CASSKSGRASASLWFF. The chain combines TRBV21-1 with TRBJ2-1; the D call TRBD2 from the table was never checked on the DNA. TRBV21-1 is a pseudogene locus. This CDR3 spans 16 amino acids.